The 14 T cell receptor beta chains in this list originate from one sample, sequenced in a study of response to subunit inactivated influenza vaccine. TCRdb fed the RT-PCR reads into MiXCR, producing one record per CDR3 protein. The data hold about 620,000 distinct CDR3 sequences, with around 11% observed a single time. These sequences were also reported in another study, on T cells expressing NK-cell markers. That investigation notes: Synthesis of TCR beta cDNA relied on 5'RACE template switching carrying UMIs.

The sample in question was PBMCs from blood, obtained on the day of vaccination. Receptors originate from a man aged 50-60 years who received an inactivated influenza vaccine.

This clonotype came up a few times. V and J are TRBV12-3 or TRBV12-4 and TRBJ2-5; perhaps D is TRBD1 or TRBD2 (5 bases each). This CDR3 has 14 residues. Trimming took off 2 bases at V and 2 bases at J, with 9 bases between the two ends. This CDR3 reads CASSLHGGQETQYF. CDR3 coding DNA: TGTGCCAGCAGTTTACATGGGGGTCAAGAGACCCAGTACTTC.

This sequence joins TRBV20-1 and TRBJ2-7; 8 nucleotides match TRBD1. Unmatched junction bases numbered 6, after V lost 2 bases and J lost 3 bases. The CDR3 has 14 amino acids. Looked up from germline, CDR1 is DFQATT and CDR2 is SNEGSKA (reference sequence). CDR3 DNA sequence: TGCAGTGCTAGACCTGGGACAGGTGGCTACGAGCAGTACTTC. Its translation is CSARPGTGGYEQYF.

CDR3 coding DNA: TGTGCCAGCAGCCCTACAGGGATAGGCGAGCAGTACTTC. Its protein product is CASSPTGIGEQYF. This rearrangement joins TRBV11-2 to TRBJ2-7; D is perhaps TRBD1 (6 bases). Trimming pared 5 bases from V and 6 bases from J, leaving 14 bases between. This CDR3 spans 13 amino acids. Germline CDR1 SGHAT, CDR2 FQNNGV. Based on the CDR3 plus reference TRBV11-2 and TRBJ2-7, the full variable domain is EAGVAQSPRYKIIEKRQSVAFWCNPISGHATLYWYQQILGQGPKLLIQFQNNGVVDDSQLPKDRFSAERLKGVDSTLKIQPAKLEDSAVYLCASSPTGIGEQYFGPGTRLTVT.

This clonotype was found a few times. The rearrangement uses TRBV20-1 and TRBJ2-7; unclear D gene. Germline V gene data show CDR1 as DFQATT and CDR2 as SNEGSKA (reference sequence). The ends were cut back, 6 bases at V and 1 base at J, with 13 bases in the middle. This CDR3 contains 13 residues. The CDR3: CSADGEISYEQYF. The CDR3 nucleotides read TGCAGTGCCGACGGCGAGATTTCCTACGAGCAGTACTTC.

The genes are TRBV7-9 and TRBJ2-5; unclear D gene. The V gene lost 4 bases and the J gene lost 2 bases, with 17 bases spanning the gap. This CDR3 spans 16 amino acids. CDR1 SEHNR and CDR2 FQNEAQ come from the germline V gene (reference sequence). The CDR3 coding sequence is TGTGCCAGCAGCTACTTCCCGAACGGGTCTCAAGAGACCCAGTACTTC. This gives the protein CASSYFPNGSQETQYF.

The chain is built from TRBV5-1 and TRBJ1-5, with 12 bases fitting TRBD1. CDR3 length equals 15 residues. Germline V gene lookup returns CDR1 SGHRS and CDR2 YFSETQ. J lost 9 bases, V lost 4 bases, and 8 bases had no gene match. CDR3 sequence: CASSPGTGGYWPQHF. CDR3 nucleotides: TGCGCCAGCAGCCCCGGGACAGGGGGCTATTGGCCCCAGCATTTT.

This clonotype was seen a handful of times. The chain is built from TRBV4-2 and TRBJ2-2; D is undetermined. V was cut by 3 bases and J by 4 bases, with 3 bases left in between. This CDR3 comprises 12 residues. CDR1 LGHNA and CDR2 YNFKEQ come from the germline V gene. CDR3 in DNA: TGTGCCAGCAGCCATTTCACCGGGGAGCTGTTTTTT. It is translated as CASSHFTGELFF.

In its sample, this clonotype was seen a few times. V is TRBV11-1 and J is TRBJ2-1, with 9 bases matching TRBD2. The ends lost 5 bases at V and 13 bases at J; junction bases unmatched: 12. The length of the CDR3 is 14 residues. The V gene's germline CDR1 is SGHAT and CDR2 FQDESV (reference sequence). The CDR3 nucleotides read TGTGCCAGCAGCGCCTTTGGGACTAGCTTGGGTCAGTTCTTC. It is translated as CASSAFGTSLGQFF.

The rearrangement joins TRBV2 to TRBJ2-2; 7 nucleotides line up with TRBD1. Germline-derived CDR1 and CDR2 are SNHLY and FYNNEI. CDR3 length: 15 residues. Trimming cost V 0 bases and J 6 bases; bases outside gene matches: 4. The CDR3 region has the DNA TGTGCCAGCAGTGAAGCTGGACAGGACGCCGGGGAGCTGTTTTTT. Its translation is CASSEAGQDAGELFF.

The table lists this clonotype with a few counts. The chain combines TRBV28 with TRBJ2-7; 10 bases are a match to TRBD1. V gave up 2 bases and J gave up 7 bases; unmatched junction bases: 8. The germline V gene encodes CDR1 MDHEN and CDR2 SYDVKM. The CDR3 consists of 15 residues. The CDR3 sequence is CASSLRGQGSREQYF. DNA for the CDR3: TGTGCCAGCAGTTTAAGGGGACAGGGGTCGAGGGAGCAGTACTTC.

This clonotype was seen at least ten times. The chain joins TRBV6-2 or TRBV6-3 to TRBJ2-7; 14 bases are a match to TRBD2. The CDR3 totals 16 residues. The V gene's germline CDR1 is MNHEY and CDR2 SVGEGT. V dropped 1 base and J dropped 7; count of bases not matched to a gene: 6. In nucleotides, the CDR3 is TGTGCCAGCAGTTACTTGGGACTAGCGGGAGTTTTTGAGCAGTACTTC. It yields the protein CASSYLGLAGVFEQYF.

This clonotype was seen a handful of times. The chain recombines TRBV6-2 or TRBV6-3 with TRBJ1-5, with D maybe TRBD1 (5 bases). The CDR3 totals 16 residues. The germline CDR1 and CDR2 sequences are MNHEY and SVGEGT. V lost 0 bases and J lost 1, with 10 bases in between. CDR3 DNA: TGTGCCAGCAGTTACTCGTGGCAGGGAAGCAATCAGCCCCAGCATTTT. Residues: CASSYSWQGSNQPQHF.

This clonotype showed up just a few times. The chain carries TRBV6-2 or TRBV6-3 and TRBJ2-1; tentative D call: TRBD1 (5 bases). V dropped 2 bases and J dropped 6 bases, with 11 bases sitting between them. The CDR3 totals 14 residues. The germline V gene has CDR1 MNHEY and CDR2 SVGEGT. CDR3 protein: CASSYAVQGNEQFF. The CDR3 nucleotides read TGTGCCAGCAGTTACGCGGTCCAGGGCAATGAGCAGTTCTTC.

The sample holds a few counts of this clonotype. The V and J genes are TRBV20-1 and TRBJ2-5; D possibly matches TRBD1 or TRBD2 (6 bases each). Germline CDR1 DFQATT, CDR2 SNEGSKA (reference sequence). CDR3 length: 10 amino acids. Here the CDR3 reads CAGGGPTQYF. DNA of the CDR3: TGCGCCGGGGGCGGCCCGACCCAGTACTTC.